Below, one TCR beta chain is given with its context. The data were produced by immunoSEQ multiplex PCR, yet TCRdb's version contains in-frame clones alone and is incomplete. The sample lists 77,000 or so clones, roughly four fifths occurring once. This CDR3 contains 13 residues. Germline loops: CDR1 MNHNY, CDR2 SVGAGI (reference sequence). V lost 6 bases and J 4 bases, leaving 13 bases between the germline ends. This record belongs to a study of radiotherapy plus CTLA-4 blockade in lung cancer. This sequence originates from a human donor with non-small cell lung cancer whose response to radiotherapy plus ipilimumab could not be evaluated. Material: peripheral blood, obtained from a patient treated with radiotherapy plus ipilimumab. The chain employs TRBV6-6 and TRBJ2-7; D remains ambiguous. The CDR3 nucleotides read TGTGCCAGCAGAGACATCGGCAGATACGAGCAGTACTTC. Translation: CASRDIGRYEQYF.